The 28 T cell receptor beta chains below come from one sample, sequenced in a study of T cell responses to AZD1222 COVID-19 vaccine. Using immunoSEQ multiplex PCR, the repertoire was profiled, and TCRdb retains in-frame clones only, with some absent. Here the sample spans fewer than 120,000 clones, around nine tenths being singletons. The sequencing used peripheral blood, collected 28 days after the second AZD1222 dose. These receptors all stem from an adult who received the AZD1222 COVID-19 vaccine.

The genes are TRBV14 and TRBJ2-5; no clear D gene. The CDR3 is 16 amino acids. V dropped 2 bases and J dropped 5 bases, with 18 bases sitting between them. The germline CDR1 and CDR2 sequences are SGHDN and FVKESK. CDR3 nucleotides: TGTGCCAGCAGCCAACCCGGGCTCCCGGTCCAGGAGACCCAGTACTTC. Translated: CASSQPGLPVQETQYF.

V is TRBV14 and J is TRBJ2-7; tentative D call: TRBD1 (6 bases). Trimming cost V 3 bases and J 3 bases, with 18 bases left between them. The CDR3 has 16 amino acids. Germline CDR1 and CDR2: SGHDN and FVKESK. CDR3 loop: CASSHGVPGAYYEQYF. The CDR3 nucleotides are TGTGCCAGCAGCCATGGGGTTCCAGGGGCCTACTACGAGCAGTACTTC.

The J gene is TRBJ2-3, the V gene TRBV5-1; D gene ambiguous. Trimming removed 2 bases at V and 4 bases at J, with 5 bases between. Germline V gene data show CDR1 as SGHRS and CDR2 as YFSETQ. The CDR3 has 12 residues. The CDR3 spells CASSLGSDTQYF. CDR3 coding DNA: TGCGCCAGCAGCTTAGGGTCAGATACGCAGTATTTT.

The chain is built from TRBV28 and TRBJ2-1; D is unclear. CDR3 length equals 15 residues. Germline V lookup: CDR1 MDHEN, CDR2 SYDVKM. Trimming took off 1 base at V and 0 bases at J, with 7 bases between the two ends. The CDR3 region is CASSLLRSSYNEQFF. CDR3 nucleotide sequence: TGTGCCAGCAGTTTATTGAGGAGCTCCTACAATGAGCAGTTCTTC.

The rearrangement joins TRBV7-9 to TRBJ2-3, with a possible D match to TRBD1 (6 bases). V dropped 2 bases and J dropped 4 bases, with 10 bases sitting between them. From germline, CDR1 is SEHNR and CDR2 FQNEAQ (reference sequence). The CDR3 is 14 amino acids. CDR3 sequence: CASSLRRGPDTQYF. The CDR3 DNA reads TGTGCCAGCAGCTTACGCAGGGGTCCAGATACGCAGTATTTT.

This clone is a singleton in its sample. The V gene is TRBV7-9, the J gene TRBJ1-1, with no clear D. Trimming removed 5 bases from V and 0 bases from J, with 13 bases in between. The CDR3 consists of 15 residues. Per germline, CDR1 SEHNR and CDR2 FQNEAQ (reference sequence). The CDR3 bases are TGTGCCAGCAGCCCCCGGGCGGCTCTGAACACTGAAGCTTTCTTT. Protein: CASSPRAALNTEAFF.

The chain employs TRBV7-8 and TRBJ2-2, with D perhaps TRBD1 or TRBD2 (7 bases each). Germline values: CDR1 SGHVS, CDR2 FQNEAQ. The V and J ends lost 1 base and 5 bases respectively, with 14 bases between them. This CDR3 is built from 16 residues. The CDR3 nucleotides read TGTGCCAGCAGCTTAGTGCCAGGGGGAGGGACCGGGGAGCTGTTTTTT. Its protein product is CASSLVPGGGTGELFF.

The CDR3 sequence is CASSLGVGTEAFF. The CDR3 DNA follows: TGTGCCAGCAGTTTAGGGGTGGGCACTGAAGCTTTCTTT. V is TRBV12-3 or TRBV12-4 and J is TRBJ1-1, with no clear D. With 1 base removed from V and 4 bases from J, the gap between germline ends came to 7 bases. The CDR3 spans 13 residues.

This chain connects TRBV4-1 to TRBJ1-5; 8 bases align to TRBD1. Germline loops: CDR1 MGHRA, CDR2 YSYEKL. The CDR3 has 15 residues. Trimming at V came to 0 bases and at J to 7 bases, leaving 5 bases not matched to a gene. The CDR3 coding sequence is TGCGCCAGCAGCCAAGATTCCCAGGGGGCCCAGCCCCAGCATTTT. This sequence encodes CASSQDSQGAQPQHF.

Here the CDR3 reads CASSHGRPNSPLHF. As DNA, the CDR3 is TGTGCCAGCAGCCACGGACGGCCAAATTCACCCCTCCACTTT. The chain is built from TRBV3-1 (or the pseudogene TRBV3-2) and TRBJ1-6; D is ambiguous. V was shortened by 3 bases and J by 7 bases, with 10 bases between the two germline ends. This CDR3 comprises 14 residues. Germline V lookup: CDR1 LGHDT, CDR2 YNNKEL (reference sequence).

The chain combines TRBV6-4 with TRBJ1-2; the D gene is possibly TRBD1 (6 bases). Trimming pared 1 base from V and 0 bases from J, leaving 9 bases between. The germline V gene encodes CDR1 MRHNA and CDR2 SNTAGT. The CDR3 contains 15 residues. The CDR3 region is CASSDLAGANYGYTF. CDR3 nucleotide sequence: TGTGCCAGCAGTGACTTGGCAGGGGCTAACTATGGCTACACCTTC.

This chain links TRBV6-6 with TRBJ1-1, with TRBD1 identical over 7 bases. Per the germline V gene, CDR1 is MNHNY and CDR2 is SVGAGI (reference sequence). V gave up 7 bases and J gave up 4 bases; unmatched junction bases: 9. This CDR3 comprises 14 residues. CDR3 region: CASTPTGSVTEAFF. CDR3 in DNA: TGTGCCAGCACCCCGACAGGGAGTGTCACTGAAGCTTTCTTT.

V is TRBV12-3 or TRBV12-4 and J is TRBJ1-4; D unclear. With 6 bases removed from V and 5 bases from J, the gap between germline ends came to 7 bases. CDR3 length: 12 residues. This chain's CDR3 is CASRRENEKLFF. The CDR3 region has the DNA TGTGCCAGCAGACGAGAAAATGAAAAACTGTTTTTT.

This chain links TRBV27 with TRBJ2-5; no definite D call. This CDR3 is 13 amino acids long. Germline assignment: CDR1 MNHEY and CDR2 SMNVEV (reference sequence). Trimming left V 0 bases short and J 1 base short, with 3 bases between. The CDR3: CASSLSGQETQYF. Here the CDR3 DNA reads TGTGCCAGCAGTTTATCAGGCCAAGAGACCCAGTACTTC.

The rearrangement links TRBV18 to TRBJ2-5, with 11 bases matching TRBD2. CDR3 length equals 16 residues. With 1 base clipped from V and 4 bases from J, the junction kept 5 bases outside the gene matches. Germline V gene sequence: CDR1 KGHSH, CDR2 LQKENI. This CDR3 reads CASSPRDSGRGETQYF. DNA for the CDR3: TGTGCCAGCTCACCACGTGATAGCGGGAGGGGAGAGACCCAGTACTTC.

The chain is built from TRBV29-1 and TRBJ2-7; D not certain. V dropped 5 bases and J dropped 5 bases, with 13 bases sitting between them. Germline V lookup: CDR1 SQVTM, CDR2 ANQGSEA. This CDR3 is built from 12 residues. CDR3 sequence (DNA): TGCAGCGTTCGAACGGCGAGTGACGAGCAGTACTTC. Its translation: CSVRTASDEQYF.

The chain's CDR3 is CASSVGGSGTGELFF. DNA of the CDR3: TGTGCCAGCAGCGTAGGCGGGAGCGGCACCGGGGAGCTGTTTTTT. The rearrangement joins TRBV9 to TRBJ2-2, with 7 bases that match TRBD2. The CDR3 consists of 15 residues. Trimming took 0 bases from V and 4 from J; bases not matched to a gene: 3. The germline V gene encodes CDR1 SGDLS and CDR2 YYNGEE.

This chain uses TRBV10-2 with TRBJ1-4; maybe TRBD1 (6 bases). The V gene lost 5 bases and the J gene lost 4 bases, with 8 bases spanning the gap. Germline values: CDR1 WSHSY, CDR2 SAAADI. CDR3 length equals 13 residues. Here the CDR3 reads CASSRQVNEKLFF. The CDR3 coding sequence is TGCGCCAGCAGTAGACAGGTTAATGAAAAACTGTTTTTT.

A single count supports this clone. V is TRBV7-6 and J is TRBJ1-3, with TRBD1 matching 11 bases. Germline loops: CDR1 SGHVS, CDR2 FNYEAQ. This CDR3 has 19 residues. Trimming at V came to 4 bases and at J to 0 bases, leaving 11 bases not matched to a gene. This chain's CDR3 is CASSSHRDRGASSGNTIYF. CDR3 DNA: TGTGCCAGCAGCTCCCACCGGGACAGGGGGGCCAGCTCTGGAAACACCATATATTTT.

This chain uses TRBV4-1 with TRBJ1-4; the D gene is possibly TRBD1 (5 bases). The CDR3 sequence is 16 residues long. CDR1 and CDR2 (germline): MGHRA, YSYEKL. The V end lost 0 bases, the J end lost 4 bases, and 12 bases lay between the germline ends. CDR3 sequence reads: CASSQDRWQGNEKLFF. DNA for the CDR3: TGCGCCAGCAGCCAAGATAGGTGGCAGGGTAATGAAAAACTGTTTTTT.

This clone was detected once. CDR3 coding DNA: TGTGCCACCAGCAGAGGCACAGGACCTGCCCGAGCAGATACGCAGTATTTT. Translating it yields CATSRGTGPARADTQYF. This rearrangement joins TRBV15 to TRBJ2-3, with D possibly being TRBD1 (5 bases). With 1 base removed from V and 4 bases from J, the gap between germline ends came to 18 bases. CDR1 and CDR2 (germline): LNHNV, YYDKDF (reference sequence). The CDR3 has 17 amino acids.

J is TRBJ1-1 and V is TRBV7-8, with TRBD1 as a possible D gene (6 bases). The germline gives CDR1 SGHVS, CDR2 FQNEAQ. CDR3 length equals 15 residues. Trimming left V 1 base short and J 0 bases short, with 9 bases between. DNA of the CDR3: TGTGCCAGCAGCTTAGACAGGGATTTGAACACTGAAGCTTTCTTT. Residues: CASSLDRDLNTEAFF.

The CDR3 DNA follows: TGTGCCACACAGGGGGGAGTCCTACTAGCCAAAAACATTCAGTACTTC. Encoded protein: CATQGGVLLAKNIQYF. This chain connects TRBV15 to TRBJ2-4; TRBD1 matches at 8 bases. Looked up from germline, CDR1 is LNHNV and CDR2 is YYDKDF (reference sequence). The CDR3 covers 16 residues. V was clipped by 9 bases and J by 0 bases; unmatched bases: 10. Full variable domain (remainder filled in from reference TRBV15 and TRBJ2-4): DAMVIQNPRYQVTQFGKPVTLSCSQTLNHNVMYWYQQKSSQAPKLLFHYYDKDFNNEADTPDNFQSRRPNTSFCFLDIRSPGLGDTAMYLCATQGGVLLAKNIQYFGAGTRLSVL.

The V and J genes are TRBV14 and TRBJ1-2, with TRBD1 identical over 8 bases. There are 15 residues in the CDR3. V shed 3 bases and J 1 base; nucleotides not matched to a gene: 4. Germline CDR1 and CDR2: SGHDN and FVKESK. The CDR3 DNA follows: TGTGCCAGCAGCCACTTGGACAGGGTTAACTATGGCTACACCTTC. Its protein product is CASSHLDRVNYGYTF.

The chain is built from TRBV10-3 and TRBJ2-1; 8 bases align to TRBD2. CDR1 and CDR2 (germline): ENHRY, SYGVKD. J gave up 1 base and V 4 bases, and 0 bases lay outside the gene matches. CDR3 length equals 14 residues. The CDR3 coding sequence is TGTGCCATCAGTGCGGGGGGGTCCTACAATGAGCAGTTCTTC. Translating gives CAISAGGSYNEQFF.

The rearrangement links TRBV19 to TRBJ1-5, with D possibly being TRBD1 (5 bases). Germline loops: CDR1 LNHDA, CDR2 SQIVND (reference sequence). The V end lost 1 base, the J end lost 4 bases, and 8 bases lay between the germline ends. The CDR3 length is 14 residues. CDR3 residues: CASSIVGGNQPQHF. In DNA, the CDR3 is TGTGCCAGTAGTATAGTTGGGGGGAATCAGCCCCAGCATTTT. Using reference TRBV19 and TRBJ1-5 for the parts outside the CDR3, the full variable domain is DGGITQSPKYLFRKEGQNVTLSCEQNLNHDAMYWYRQDPGQGLRLIYYSQIVNDFQKGDIAEGYSVSREKKESFPLTVTSAQKNPTAFYLCASSIVGGNQPQHFGDGTRLSIL.

The chain employs TRBV16 and TRBJ2-5; a possible D gene is TRBD2 (6 bases). Trimming took off 7 bases at V and 5 bases at J, with 14 bases between the two ends. This CDR3 contains 13 residues. Germline CDR1 reads KGHSY; CDR2 reads FQNENV. The CDR3 sequence: CASTARERETQYF. The CDR3 DNA follows: TGTGCCAGCACCGCTCGGGAGAGGGAGACCCAGTACTTC.

The rearrangement joins TRBV6-5 to TRBJ1-1; a possible D gene is TRBD1 (5 bases). Looked up from germline, CDR1 is MNHEY and CDR2 is SVGAGI. This CDR3 has 15 residues. Trimming pared 6 bases from V and 1 base from J, leaving 15 bases between. The CDR3 nucleotides read TGTGCCAGCAGGTGGGGGTCGGCGGGGAACACTGAAGCTTTCTTT. Translated, it gives CASRWGSAGNTEAFF.